This T cell receptor beta chain was identified during a study of CD8+ T cells in alopecia areata. Study-wide findings and caveats: Especially in alopecia totalis/universalis, lesional scalp showed greater clonality than normal scalp did.

To note about this clone: The antigen is not known.

cDNA reverse transcribed from extracted RNA served as the sequencing template. The assay was immunoSEQ multiplex PCR, and TCRdb's table has in-frame clones only and misses some. Among approximately 13,000 clones listed, 45% to 60% were seen once. CD4+ cells from about 5 patients were sorted into CD25+CD127- cells. Those with alopecia areata gave lesional scalp punch biopsies and peripheral blood. The V end was cut by 4 bases, the J end by 5 bases, with 17 bases between. Germline assignment: CDR1 LNHDA and CDR2 SQIVND (reference sequence). The length of the CDR3 is 15 residues. This clonotype was sampled from a human donor with alopecia areata. Specimen: CD4+ Tregs sorted from blood. The rearrangement links TRBV19 to TRBJ1-2; possibly TRBD1 for D (5 bases). The CDR3 loop is CASSKQVLREYGYTF. Here the CDR3 DNA reads TGTGCCAGTAGTAAACAGGTCCTACGCGAATATGGCTACACCTTC.